This TCR beta chain stems from a study of spatial heterogeneity in lung cancer. The time point was: blood at routine non-recurrence follow-up after resection. Sequencing covered unsorted whole RNA taken from tumor, nontumor lung or frozen PBMC. TCRdb itself ran the 5' RACE reads through MiXCR, one entry per CDR3 protein. Seen here are around 120,000 distinct CDR3 sequences, 12% observed once, and the top ten hold roughly 17%. V trimming: 6 bases; J trimming: 1 base; junction bases outside the gene matches: 9. This CDR3 contains 16 residues. The V gene's germline CDR1 is KGHSH and CDR2 LQKENI. Sequenced here: PBMCs, sampled at follow-up. This TCR was recovered from a male donor with early-stage non-small cell lung cancer. The rearrangement links TRBV18 to TRBJ1-1; 9 bases are shared with TRBD1. The CDR3 protein is CASSLLPGQGNTEAFF. CDR3 sequence (DNA): TGTGCCAGCTCTCTCCTACCGGGACAGGGGAACACTGAAGCTTTCTTT. The variable domain in full, with the rest retrieved from reference TRBV18 and TRBJ1-1, is NAGVMQNPRHLVRRRGQEARLRCSPMKGHSHVYWYRQLPEEGLKFMVYLQKENIIDESGMPKERFSAEFPKEGPSILRIQQVVRGDSAAYFCASSLLPGQGNTEAFFGQGTRLTVV.